This entry lists 25 T cell receptor beta chains sequenced from one sample in a study of T cell responses to AZD1222 COVID-19 vaccine (dated by TCRdb to 2020 to 2022). According to the study, the label for this sample's time point signals: baseline before first vaccination. Interpreted using the paper, the treatment or condition label stands for: meningococcal conjugate vaccine given as trial control. Receptor amplification or capture employed the immunoSEQ multiplex PCR assay. TCRdb retrieved this table from immuneACCESS and kept in-frame rearrangements only. Not all clones are present; in checked studies, unresolved V genes account for under half, and no reason is known for the remainder. The sample table lists some 140,000 clones, 86% of them with a count of one. The ten largest clonotypes hold about 5% of the sample. This specimen was peripheral blood, taken on day 0 of MenACWY control vaccination. Every receptor here comes from an adult in good health.

This chain joins TRBV5-6 and TRBJ1-1; no clear D. Per germline, CDR1 SGHDT and CDR2 YYEEEE. Trimming shortened V by 0 bases and J by 0 bases, and 15 bases separated the two germline ends. This CDR3 is 17 amino acids long. The CDR3 nucleotides read TGTGCCAGCAGCTTGGGGCAGACACGACTGATGAACACTGAAGCTTTCTTT. Residues: CASSLGQTRLMNTEAFF.

This clone was seen more than once but under ten times. This chain joins TRBV21-1 and TRBJ1-1. TRBV21-1 is a pseudogene. The CDR3 has 18 residues. CDR3: CASRAQGWGAFRNTEAFF. The DNA of the CDR3 is TGTGCCAGCAGAGCCCAAGGTTGGGGGGCATTCAGGAACACTGAAGCTTTCTTT.

The chain has TRBV6-1 and TRBJ1-1; D ambiguous. Germline-derived CDR1 and CDR2 are MNHNS and SASEGT. The ends were cut back, 2 bases at V and 8 bases at J, with 6 bases in the middle. This CDR3 spans 11 amino acids. Written as DNA, the CDR3 is TGTGCCAGCAGTGAATGGAGGGAAGCTTTCTTT. Amino acids: CASSEWREAFF.

The chain joins TRBV11-3 to TRBJ2-3, with TRBD2 identical over 8 bases. This CDR3 is 17 amino acids long. The V gene end was trimmed by 5 bases and the J gene end by 1 base; junction bases not matched to a gene: 11. The germline V gene has CDR1 SGHNT and CDR2 YENEEA. CDR3 residues: CASSLGTRDWGTDTQYF. The CDR3 DNA follows: TGTGCCAGCAGCCTCGGGACTAGGGATTGGGGCACAGATACGCAGTATTTT.

The genes are TRBV27 and TRBJ1-6; perhaps TRBD1 as D (6 bases). Germline V gene sequence: CDR1 MNHEY, CDR2 SMNVEV (reference sequence). V lost 8 bases, J lost 1 base, and 6 bases lay in between. The CDR3 consists of 13 residues. The CDR3 DNA is TGTGCCAGCGGACAGTCCTATAATTCACCCCTCCACTTT. This sequence encodes CASGQSYNSPLHF.

V gene TRBV29-1 combines with J gene TRBJ1-2; the match to TRBD1 covers 8 bases. After removal of 7 bases from V and 3 bases from J, the junction contained 4 bases not matched to a gene. This CDR3 comprises 12 residues. From germline, CDR1 is SQVTM and CDR2 ANQGSEA. The CDR3: CSGVQGDYGYTF. The CDR3 coding sequence is TGCAGCGGTGTACAGGGGGACTATGGCTACACCTTC.

V usage is TRBV7-9 and J usage is TRBJ2-7, with D possibly matching TRBD1 (5 bases). Trimming took off 8 bases at V and 3 bases at J, with 14 bases between the two ends. The CDR3 is 13 residues long. From germline, CDR1 is SEHNR and CDR2 FQNEAQ (reference sequence). CDR3 in amino acids: CASSPPGIYEQYV. The CDR3 DNA is TGTGCCAGCTCCCCCCCAGGGATCTACGAGCAGTACGTC.

This clone occurred once. The chain uses TRBV6-5 and TRBJ1-5; 7 positions agree with TRBD1. Trimming took 9 bases from V and 1 from J; bases not matched to a gene: 9. Germline lookup yields CDR1 MNHEY and CDR2 SVGAGI. There are 15 residues in the CDR3. In DNA, the CDR3 is TGTGCCAGTTTCGTCCCGGGACAGAGCAATCAGCCCCAGCATTTT. It is translated as CASFVPGQSNQPQHF.

The chain is built from TRBV7-9 and TRBJ1-1, with D unresolved. The CDR3 spans 16 residues. The germline gives CDR1 SEHNR, CDR2 FQNEAQ (reference sequence). V shed 0 bases and J shed 1 base, with 12 bases lying between them. The CDR3, as DNA: TGTGCCAGCAGCTTAGCGCTACGGGCGCCGAACACTGAAGCTTTCTTT. It specifies CASSLALRAPNTEAFF.

The CDR3 DNA is TGTGCCAGCAGCATCCTAGCGGGGGGGCCGGAAGAGACCCAGTACTTC. Amino acids: CASSILAGGPEETQYF. The rearrangement joins TRBV9 to TRBJ2-5; 12 positions match TRBD2. Looked up from germline, CDR1 is SGDLS and CDR2 is YYNGEE. The CDR3 has 16 residues. The V gene end was trimmed by 4 bases and the J gene end by 3 bases; junction bases not matched to a gene: 7.

This chain uses TRBV5-1 with TRBJ1-1, with D possibly TRBD1 on 5 matching bases. Deletions cut 6 bases from V and 4 bases from J, with 16 bases between. Germline CDR1 SGHRS, CDR2 YFSETQ. The CDR3 totals 14 residues. The CDR3 bases are TGCGCCAGCACACCCGGGGGTGGGGGCACTGAAGCTTTCTTT. This gives the protein CASTPGGGGTEAFF.

The chain has TRBV11-1 and TRBJ2-1; weak D call: TRBD1 (6 bases). The CDR3 contains 15 residues. From germline, CDR1 is SGHAT and CDR2 FQDESV (reference sequence). V lost 5 bases and J 5 bases, leaving 16 bases between the germline ends. CDR3 DNA: TGTGCCAGCAGCCAACAGACAGGAATCCACAATGAGCAGTTCTTC. It is translated as CASSQQTGIHNEQFF.

The rearrangement links TRBV29-1 to TRBJ2-2, with 7 bases identical to TRBD1. This CDR3 is 17 amino acids long. The J segment lost 5 bases and the V segment lost 3 bases, leaving 15 bases of the junction unmatched. Per germline, CDR1 SQVTM and CDR2 ANQGSEA. CDR3 coding DNA: TGCAGCGTTGACCACCCCACCGGGACAGAGGGGACCGGGGAGCTGTTTTTT. Protein sequence: CSVDHPTGTEGTGELFF.

The rearrangement joins TRBV21-1 to TRBJ2-7. TRBV21-1 is an annotated pseudogene. CDR3 length: 15 residues. As DNA, the CDR3 is TGTGCCAGCAGCTTACAGTGGGAACACGTAGACGAGCAGTACGTC. It codes for CASSLQWEHVDEQYV.

The rearrangement links TRBV10-1 to TRBJ1-3, with a possible D match to TRBD1 (5 bases). This CDR3 has 13 amino acids. Trimming stripped 7 bases from V and 2 bases from J, with 9 bases between. Germline V gives CDR1 WNHNN, CDR2 SYGVQD (reference sequence). The CDR3 loop is CASTGTAGNTIYF. CDR3 bases: TGCGCCAGCACCGGGACGGCTGGAAACACCATATATTTT.

The chain couples TRBV5-1 to TRBJ2-7; 9 nucleotides align to TRBD1. The J segment lost 4 bases and the V segment lost 5 bases, leaving 7 bases of the junction unmatched. This CDR3 contains 14 residues. Germline CDR1 and CDR2: SGHRS and YFSETQ. This CDR3 reads CASSKQGAGYEQYV. In DNA, the CDR3 is TGCGCCAGCAGTAAACAGGGGGCCGGATACGAGCAGTACGTC.

This rearrangement joins TRBV19 to TRBJ1-5; D uncertain. The CDR3 is 18 amino acids. Trimming took off 3 bases at V and 0 bases at J, with 18 bases between the two ends. The germline gives CDR1 LNHDA, CDR2 SQIVND (reference sequence). CDR3 coding DNA: TGTGCCAGTAGTATGGGGTGGGCCCGTTCCAATAGCAATCAGCCCCAGCATTTT. The encoded protein is CASSMGWARSNSNQPQHF.

This rearrangement joins TRBV18 to TRBJ2-7; possible D gene TRBD1, 5 bases. From germline, CDR1 is KGHSH and CDR2 LQKENI. CDR3 length: 14 residues. The V gene lost 4 bases and the J gene lost 7 bases, with 17 bases spanning the gap. CDR3: CASSQEQDPREQYF. The CDR3 bases are TGTGCCAGCTCACAAGAACAGGACCCGAGGGAGCAGTACTTC.

The rearrangement joins TRBV7-2 to TRBJ2-1, with a tentative D call TRBD1 (5 bases). The germline gives CDR1 SGHTA, CDR2 FQGNSA. This CDR3 spans 15 amino acids. Deletions cut 5 bases from V and 4 bases from J, with 15 bases between. CDR3 bases: TGTGCCAGCAGCCTAGGGGCCCTAAATTACAATGAGCAGTTCTTC. It is translated as CASSLGALNYNEQFF.

This clone appeared once. The chain carries TRBV5-4 and TRBJ2-2, with 7 bases that match TRBD1. V dropped 4 bases and J dropped 7; count of bases not matched to a gene: 10. The germline V gene has CDR1 SGHNT and CDR2 YYREEE (reference sequence). The CDR3 is 15 residues long. The CDR3 region is CASSPRQGRDGELFF. In nucleotides, the CDR3 is TGTGCCAGCAGCCCCCGACAGGGACGGGACGGGGAGCTGTTTTTT.

This clone is a singleton in its sample. CDR3 residues: CASSERPASYNEQFF. For the CDR3, the DNA is TGTGCCAGCAGTGAAAGGCCAGCTTCCTACAATGAGCAGTTCTTC. The rearrangement joins TRBV6-1 to TRBJ2-1; D not resolved. Germline lookup yields CDR1 MNHNS and CDR2 SASEGT. With 2 bases removed from V and 1 base from J, the gap between germline ends came to 9 bases. The CDR3 consists of 15 residues.

V gene TRBV2 combines with J gene TRBJ2-7; no clear D. This CDR3 is built from 10 residues. The V end was cut by 9 bases, the J end by 2 bases, with 5 bases between. CDR1 and CDR2 (germline): SNHLY, FYNNEI. CDR3 DNA sequence: TGTGCCAGTCGGACCTACGAGCAGTACTTC. It is translated as CASRTYEQYF. The whole variable domain, remainder taken from reference TRBV2 and TRBJ2-7, is EPEVTQTPSHQVTQMGQEVILRCVPISNHLYFYWYRQILGQKVEFLVSFYNNEISEKSEIFDDQFSVERPDGSNFTLKIRSTKLEDSAMYFCASRTYEQYFGPGTRLTVT.

The table lists this clone with a count of one. The chain carries TRBV27 and TRBJ2-3; no reliable D call. There are 13 residues in the CDR3. The germline V gene has CDR1 MNHEY and CDR2 SMNVEV (reference sequence). Trimming shortened V by 6 bases and J by 2 bases, and 9 bases separated the two germline ends. The CDR3 DNA reads TGTGCCAGCAGGTCACAGATCACAGATACGCAGTATTTT. Protein sequence: CASRSQITDTQYF.

The chain links TRBV28 to TRBJ1-2; the match to TRBD1 covers 8 bases. This CDR3 region has 14 residues. Germline trimming cut 5 bases from V and 8 bases from J; bases unmatched to any gene: 10. Germline CDR1 and CDR2: MDHEN and SYDVKM. The CDR3 sequence is CASSPAGTGGGYTF. The CDR3 DNA follows: TGTGCCAGCAGTCCCGCCGGGACAGGCGGGGGCTACACCTTC.

The chain has TRBV5-1 and TRBJ2-7; the D call may be TRBD1 or TRBD2 (6 bases each). The CDR3 length is 13 residues. Germline V gives CDR1 SGHRS, CDR2 YFSETQ. V was clipped by 0 bases and J by 5 bases, with 9 bases between them. CDR3 residues: CASSLERGDEQYV. As DNA, the CDR3 is TGCGCCAGCAGCTTGGAAAGGGGGGACGAGCAGTACGTC.